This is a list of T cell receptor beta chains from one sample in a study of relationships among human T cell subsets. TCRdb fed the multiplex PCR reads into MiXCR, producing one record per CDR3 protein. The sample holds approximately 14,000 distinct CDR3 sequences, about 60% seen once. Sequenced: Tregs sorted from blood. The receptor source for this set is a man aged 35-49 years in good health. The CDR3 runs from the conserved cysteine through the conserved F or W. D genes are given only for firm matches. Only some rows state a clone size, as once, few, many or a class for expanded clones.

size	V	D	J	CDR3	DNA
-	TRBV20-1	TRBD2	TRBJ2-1	CSARSSGGGAREQFF	TGCAGTGCTAGGTCCTCCGGCGGGGGGGCCAGGGAGCAGTTCTTC
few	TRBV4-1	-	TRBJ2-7	CASSQFYEQYF	TGCGCCAGCAGCCAGTTCTACGAGCAGTACTTC
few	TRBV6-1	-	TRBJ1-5	CASSEIVRVGNQPQHF	TGTGCCAGCAGTGAGATCGTCAGGGTAGGCAATCAGCCCCAGCATTTT
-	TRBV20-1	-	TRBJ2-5	CSARYRLGETQYF	TGCAGTGCTAGGTACAGGCTTGGAGAGACCCAGTACTTC
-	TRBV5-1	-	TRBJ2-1	CASSLAVAEGGEQFF	TGCGCCAGCAGCTTGGCCGTCGCGGAGGGTGGTGAGCAGTTCTTC
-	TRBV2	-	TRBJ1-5	CASSEQGRNQPQHF	TGTGCCAGCAGTGAACAGGGGAGAAATCAGCCCCAGCATTTT
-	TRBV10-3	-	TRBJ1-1	CAISATTGEAFF	TGTGCCATCAGTGCAACCACGGGGGAAGCTTTCTTT
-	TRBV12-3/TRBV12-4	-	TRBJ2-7	CASSFRSRDEQYF	TGTGCCAGCAGTTTCCGGTCTAGGGACGAGCAGTACTTC
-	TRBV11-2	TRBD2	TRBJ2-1	CASSPSTGGPNEQFF	TGTGCCAGCAGTCCTAGTACGGGAGGGCCCAATGAGCAGTTCTTC
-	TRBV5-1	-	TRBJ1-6	CASKSPRGTEYNSPLHF	TGCGCCAGCAAATCTCCTCGGGGGACTGAATATAATTCACCCCTCCACTTT
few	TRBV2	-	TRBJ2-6	CASRAPGAGANVLTF	TGTGCCAGCAGGGCCCCAGGGGCTGGGGCCAACGTCCTGACTTTC
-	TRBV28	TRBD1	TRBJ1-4	CASRKTGTNEKLFF	TGTGCCAGCAGAAAGACAGGGACTAATGAAAAACTGTTTTTT
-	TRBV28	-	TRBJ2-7	CASSSPEEGRYEQYF	TGTGCCAGCAGTAGTCCTGAAGAGGGGCGTTACGAGCAGTACTTC
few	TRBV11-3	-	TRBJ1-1	CASSPGQGTEAFF	TGTGCCAGCAGCCCAGGACAAGGCACTGAAGCTTTCTTT
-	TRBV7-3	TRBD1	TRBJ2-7	CASSPNHNRGEQYF	TGTGCCAGCAGCCCCAATCATAACAGGGGAGAGCAGTACTTC
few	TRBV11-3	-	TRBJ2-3	CASSLDGTDTQYF	TGTGCCAGCAGCTTAGATGGGACAGATACGCAGTATTTT
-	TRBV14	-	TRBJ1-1	CASSLGRGGAFF	TGTGCCAGCAGCCTAGGACGGGGCGGTGCTTTCTTT
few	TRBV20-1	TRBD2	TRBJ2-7	CSAPPRLAGGPREQYF	TGCAGTGCCCCTCCTCGACTAGCGGGAGGGCCGCGAGAGCAGTACTTC
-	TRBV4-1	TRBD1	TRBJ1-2	CASSGTGVSYTF	TGCGCCAGCAGCGGGACAGGGGTTAGCTACACCTTC
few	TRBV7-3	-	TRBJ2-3	CASSRGTRDTQYF	TGTGCCAGCAGCCGCGGGACCAGAGATACGCAGTATTTT
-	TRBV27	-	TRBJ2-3	CASSLSSLAGDTQYF	TGTGCCAGCAGTTTATCATCCCTAGCAGGAGATACGCAGTATTTT
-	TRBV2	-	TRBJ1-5	CASSEAAGSNQPQHF	TGTGCCAGCAGTGAAGCAGCAGGGAGCAATCAGCCCCAGCATTTT
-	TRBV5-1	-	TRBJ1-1	CASSLDAGNTEAFF	TGCGCCAGCAGCTTGGACGCCGGGAACACTGAAGCTTTCTTT
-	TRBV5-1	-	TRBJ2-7	CASLGTSSYEQYF	TGCGCCAGCCTCGGGACAAGTTCCTACGAGCAGTACTTC